The sequence of this T cell receptor (beta chain) was determined in a study of blood T cells in healthy people across ages. Whole-study results and caveats: Roughly linear declines in TCR beta diversity per million T cells occurred with age.

With regard to this clonotype: Its antigen is not identified.

Healthy individuals of Caucasian origin from Russia, aged about 6 to 95, served as donors. Primers used in a second PCR of roughly 6 to 11 cycles were a sample-barcoded 5' primer and a J-beta primer mix. TCRdb reanalysed the 5' RACE reads using MiXCR and keeps one entry per CDR3 protein. The repertoire holds approximately 1.5 million distinct CDR3 sequences, with around 35% as singletons. Trimming took off 5 bases at V and 3 bases at J, with 7 bases between the two ends. Germline CDR1 is SQVTM and CDR2 is ANQGSEA. The CDR3 loop spans 12 amino acids. The V and J genes are TRBV29-1 and TRBJ2-2; TRBD1 is a possible D gene (5 bases). The clonotype comes from a woman aged 25 to 39 in good health. Sequenced input: blood. The CDR3 coding sequence is TGCAGCGTTCAGGGTGACACCGGGGAGCTGTTTTTT. As protein: CSVQGDTGELFF.